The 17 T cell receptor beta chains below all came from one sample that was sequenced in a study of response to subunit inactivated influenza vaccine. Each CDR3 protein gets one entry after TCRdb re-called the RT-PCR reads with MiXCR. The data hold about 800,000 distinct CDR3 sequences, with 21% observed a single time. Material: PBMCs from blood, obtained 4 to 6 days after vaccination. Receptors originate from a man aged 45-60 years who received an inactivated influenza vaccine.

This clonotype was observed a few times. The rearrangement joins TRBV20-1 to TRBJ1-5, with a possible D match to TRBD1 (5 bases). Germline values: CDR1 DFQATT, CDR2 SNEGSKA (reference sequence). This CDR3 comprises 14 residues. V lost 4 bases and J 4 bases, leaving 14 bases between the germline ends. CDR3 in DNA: TGCAGTGCTACCTGGGGCCAGATGAATCAGCCCCAGCATTTT. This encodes CSATWGQMNQPQHF.

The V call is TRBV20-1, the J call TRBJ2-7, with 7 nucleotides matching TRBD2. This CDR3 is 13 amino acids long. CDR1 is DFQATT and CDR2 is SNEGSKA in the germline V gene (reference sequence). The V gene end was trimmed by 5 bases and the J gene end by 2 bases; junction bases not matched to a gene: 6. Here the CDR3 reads CSAAGDQAYEQYF. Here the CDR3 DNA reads TGCAGTGCTGCGGGGGACCAGGCCTACGAGCAGTACTTC.

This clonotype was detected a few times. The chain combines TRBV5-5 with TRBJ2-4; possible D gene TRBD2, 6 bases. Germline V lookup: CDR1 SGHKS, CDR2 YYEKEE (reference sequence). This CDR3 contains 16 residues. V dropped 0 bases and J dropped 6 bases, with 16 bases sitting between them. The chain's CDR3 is CASSLAWEVGGNIQYF. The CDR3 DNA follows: TGTGCCAGCAGCTTGGCATGGGAGGTCGGTGGAAACATTCAGTACTTC. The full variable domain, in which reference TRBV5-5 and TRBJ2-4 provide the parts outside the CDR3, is DAGVTQSPTHLIKTRGQQVTLRCSPISGHKSVSWYQQVLGQGPQFIFQYYEKEERGRGNFPDRFSARQFPNYSSELNVNALLLGDSALYLCASSLAWEVGGNIQYFGAGTRLSVL.

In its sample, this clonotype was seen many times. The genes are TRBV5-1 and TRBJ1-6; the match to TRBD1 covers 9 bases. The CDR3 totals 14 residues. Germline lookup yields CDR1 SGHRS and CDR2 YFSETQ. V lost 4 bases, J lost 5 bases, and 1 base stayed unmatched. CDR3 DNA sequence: TGCGCCAGCAGCCGGACAGGGGATAATTCACCCCTCCACTTT. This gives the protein CASSRTGDNSPLHF.

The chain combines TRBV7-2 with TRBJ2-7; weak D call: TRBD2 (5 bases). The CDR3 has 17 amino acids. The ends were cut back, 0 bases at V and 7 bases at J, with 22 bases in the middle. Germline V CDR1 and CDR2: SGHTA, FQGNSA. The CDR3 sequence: CASSLALGASPFGEQYF. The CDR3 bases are TGTGCCAGCAGCTTAGCGCTGGGAGCTAGCCCATTTGGGGAGCAGTACTTC.

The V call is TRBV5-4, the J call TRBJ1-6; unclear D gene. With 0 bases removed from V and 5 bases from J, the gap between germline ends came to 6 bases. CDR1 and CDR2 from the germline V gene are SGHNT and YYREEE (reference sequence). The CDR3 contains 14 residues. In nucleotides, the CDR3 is TGTGCCAGCAGCTTGGGACTGGATAATTCACCCCTCCACTTT. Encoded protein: CASSLGLDNSPLHF. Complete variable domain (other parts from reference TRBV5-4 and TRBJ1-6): ETGVTQSPTHLIKTRGQQVTLRCSSQSGHNTVSWYQQALGQGPQFIFQYYREEENGRGNFPPRFSGLQFPNYSSELNVNALELDDSALYLCASSLGLDNSPLHFGNGTRLTVT.

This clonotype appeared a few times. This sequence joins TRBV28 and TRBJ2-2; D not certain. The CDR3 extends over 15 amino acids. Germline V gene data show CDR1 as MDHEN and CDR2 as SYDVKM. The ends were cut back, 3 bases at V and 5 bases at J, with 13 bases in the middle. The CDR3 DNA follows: TGTGCCAGCAGTTTTCAGAACGGTGGGACCGGGGAGCTGTTTTTT. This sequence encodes CASSFQNGGTGELFF.

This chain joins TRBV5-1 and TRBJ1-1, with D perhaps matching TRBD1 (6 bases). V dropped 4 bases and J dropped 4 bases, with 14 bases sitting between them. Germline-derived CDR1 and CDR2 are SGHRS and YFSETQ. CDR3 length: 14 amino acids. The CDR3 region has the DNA TGCGCCAGCAGCGTATACACAGGGAGCACTGAAGCTTTCTTT. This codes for CASSVYTGSTEAFF. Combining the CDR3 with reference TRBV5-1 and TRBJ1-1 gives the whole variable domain KAGVTQTPRYLIKTRGQQVTLSCSPISGHRSVSWYQQTPGQGLQFLFEYFSETQRNKGNFPGRFSGRQFSNSRSEMNVSTLELGDSALYLCASSVYTGSTEAFFGQGTRLTVV.

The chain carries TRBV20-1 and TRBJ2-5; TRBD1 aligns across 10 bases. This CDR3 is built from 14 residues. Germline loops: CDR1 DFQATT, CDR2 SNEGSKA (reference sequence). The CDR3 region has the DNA TGCAGGGGGTGGGACAGGGGCGAAAAAGAGACCCAGTACTTC. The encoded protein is CRGWDRGEKETQYF.

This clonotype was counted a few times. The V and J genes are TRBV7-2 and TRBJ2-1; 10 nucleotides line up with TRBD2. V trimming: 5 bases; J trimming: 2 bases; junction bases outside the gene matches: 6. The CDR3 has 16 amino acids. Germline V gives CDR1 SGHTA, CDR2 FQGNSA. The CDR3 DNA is TGTGCCAGCAGCGTAGGTAGCGGGAGGCCCTACAATGAGCAGTTCTTC. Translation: CASSVGSGRPYNEQFF.

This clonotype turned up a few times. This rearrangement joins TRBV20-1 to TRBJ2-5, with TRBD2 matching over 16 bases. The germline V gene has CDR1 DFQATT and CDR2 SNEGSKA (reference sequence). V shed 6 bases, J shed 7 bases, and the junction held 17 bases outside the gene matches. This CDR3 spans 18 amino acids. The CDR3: CSAVLGLAGGGILGTQYF. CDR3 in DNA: TGCAGTGCCGTACTGGGACTAGCGGGAGGGGGTATTCTCGGGACCCAGTACTTC.

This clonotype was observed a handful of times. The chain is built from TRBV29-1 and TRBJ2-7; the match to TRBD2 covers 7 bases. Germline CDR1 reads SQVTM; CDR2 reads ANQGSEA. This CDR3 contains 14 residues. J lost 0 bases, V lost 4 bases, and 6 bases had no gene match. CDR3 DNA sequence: TGCAGCGTTGGTGGGGGGGAGAGCTCCTACGAGCAGTACTTC. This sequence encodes CSVGGGESSYEQYF.

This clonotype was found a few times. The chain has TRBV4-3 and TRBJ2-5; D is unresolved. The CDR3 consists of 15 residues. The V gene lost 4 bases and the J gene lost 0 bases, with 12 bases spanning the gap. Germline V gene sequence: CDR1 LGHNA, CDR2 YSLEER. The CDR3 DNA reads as TGCGCCAGCAGCCTCCGGGCTCGGTACCAAGAGACCCAGTACTTC. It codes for CASSLRARYQETQYF.

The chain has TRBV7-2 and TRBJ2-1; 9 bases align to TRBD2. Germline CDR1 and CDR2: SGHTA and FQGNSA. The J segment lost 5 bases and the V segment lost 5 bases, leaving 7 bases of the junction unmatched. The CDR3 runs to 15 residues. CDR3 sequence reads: CASSIRLAANNEQFF. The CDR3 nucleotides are TGTGCCAGCAGCATTAGACTAGCGGCTAACAATGAGCAGTTCTTC.

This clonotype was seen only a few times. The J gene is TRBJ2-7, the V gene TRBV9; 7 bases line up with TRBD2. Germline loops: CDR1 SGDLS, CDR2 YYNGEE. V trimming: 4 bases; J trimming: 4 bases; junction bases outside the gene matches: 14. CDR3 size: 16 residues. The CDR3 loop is CASSPSGAPAAYEQYF. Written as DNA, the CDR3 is TGTGCCAGCAGCCCGAGCGGGGCTCCAGCCGCGTACGAGCAGTACTTC.

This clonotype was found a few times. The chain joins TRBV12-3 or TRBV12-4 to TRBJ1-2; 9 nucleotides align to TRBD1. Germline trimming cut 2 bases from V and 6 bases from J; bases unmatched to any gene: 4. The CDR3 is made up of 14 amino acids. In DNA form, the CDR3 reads TGTGCCAGCAGTTTATACGGGACAGGGAATGGCTACACCTTC. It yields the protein CASSLYGTGNGYTF.

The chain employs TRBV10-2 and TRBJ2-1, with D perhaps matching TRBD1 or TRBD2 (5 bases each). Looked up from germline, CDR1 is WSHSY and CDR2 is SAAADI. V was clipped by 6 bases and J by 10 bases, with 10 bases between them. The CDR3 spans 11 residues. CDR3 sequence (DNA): TGCGCCAGCAGACGAGGGACCGAGCAGTTCTTC. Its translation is CASRRGTEQFF.